The 18 T cell receptor beta chains listed next were all sequenced from one sample in a study of T cell changes during pregnancy in multiple sclerosis. Produced via immunoSEQ multiplex PCR; TCRdb's table is partial and in-frame only. The sample holds under 50,000 clones, more than 85% seen once. The source was CD8+ T cells from peripheral blood mononuclear cells, collected in the third trimester of pregnancy. The receptors derive from a female donor with multiple sclerosis, enrolled in a pregnancy study.

The V gene is TRBV7-2, the J gene TRBJ2-7; TRBD1 is a possible D gene (6 bases). Trimming cost V 4 bases and J 3 bases, with 16 bases left between them. The CDR3 runs 15 residues. Germline values: CDR1 SGHTA, CDR2 FQGNSA. DNA for the CDR3: TGTGCCAGCAGCTCCAGGGGATATGACATCTACGAGCAGTACTTC. Protein: CASSSRGYDIYEQYF.

V and J are TRBV11-2 and TRBJ2-7; 9 nucleotides line up with TRBD2. Per the germline V gene, CDR1 is SGHAT and CDR2 is FQNNGV. The CDR3 is 15 amino acids. Germline trimming cut 1 base from V and 5 bases from J; bases unmatched to any gene: 6. The CDR3 is CASSLARLAADEQYF. CDR3 bases: TGTGCCAGCAGCTTAGCCAGACTAGCGGCTGACGAGCAGTACTTC.

The chain recombines TRBV15 with TRBJ1-3; D possibly corresponds to TRBD1 (6 bases). The germline gives CDR1 LNHNV, CDR2 YYDKDF (reference sequence). The V gene lost 10 bases and the J gene lost 4 bases, with 14 bases spanning the gap. The CDR3 is 13 amino acids. The CDR3 region is CAIPWTDGNTIYF. The CDR3 nucleotides are TGTGCCATCCCTTGGACAGACGGAAACACCATATATTTT. Based on the CDR3 plus reference TRBV15 and TRBJ1-3, the full variable domain is DAMVIQNPRYQVTQFGKPVTLSCSQTLNHNVMYWYQQKSSQAPKLLFHYYDKDFNNEADTPDNFQSRRPNTSFCFLDIRSPGLGDTAMYLCAIPWTDGNTIYFGEGSWLTVV.

This clone is a singleton in its sample. CDR3 nucleotide sequence: TGTGCCAGCAGCTTCTGGACTAGCGGGAAGACCTACGAGCAGTACTTC. Protein: CASSFWTSGKTYEQYF. The V gene is TRBV7-9, the J gene TRBJ2-7, with 12 nucleotides matching TRBD2. The CDR3 totals 16 residues. The V gene end was trimmed by 3 bases and the J gene end by 2 bases; junction bases not matched to a gene: 5. CDR1 and CDR2 (germline): SEHNR, FQNEAQ (reference sequence). Combining the CDR3 with reference TRBV7-9 and TRBJ2-7 gives the whole variable domain DTGVSQNPRHKITKRGQNVTFRCDPISEHNRLYWYRQTLGQGPEFLTYFQNEAQLEKSRLLSDRFSAERPKGSFSTLEIQRTEQGDSAMYLCASSFWTSGKTYEQYFGPGTRLTVT.

This clone was seen only a few times. The J gene is TRBJ2-1, the V gene TRBV9; 10 bases agree with TRBD2. Germline V gene data show CDR1 as SGDLS and CDR2 as YYNGEE. CDR3 length: 16 amino acids. After removal of 2 bases from V and 4 bases from J, the junction contained 6 bases not matched to a gene. Here the CDR3 DNA reads TGTGCCAGCAGCGTTACTTGGACTAGCGGATACAATGAGCAGTTCTTC. This codes for CASSVTWTSGYNEQFF.

The chain uses TRBV7-9 and TRBJ2-5, with D perhaps matching TRBD1 (6 bases). The CDR3 length is 14 residues. V was shortened by 0 bases and J by 3 bases, with 8 bases between the two germline ends. In germline, CDR1 is SEHNR, CDR2 FQNEAQ (reference sequence). As DNA, the CDR3 is TGTGCCAGCAGCTTAGCCCGGACAGAAGAGACCCAGTACTTC. Amino acids: CASSLARTEETQYF.

This sequence joins TRBV28 and TRBJ2-2; TRBD1 agrees at 7 bases. The CDR3 extends over 14 amino acids. Germline V lookup: CDR1 MDHEN, CDR2 SYDVKM. V lost 5 bases to trimming and J lost 5 bases; unmatched junction nucleotides: 5. The CDR3 DNA is TGTGCCAGCAGTAAACAGGGGAAAACCGGGGAGCTGTTTTTT. This translates into CASSKQGKTGELFF.

The genes are TRBV6-4 and TRBJ2-3, with 10 bases that match TRBD2. The CDR3 sequence is 15 residues long. Trimming cost V 3 bases and J 4 bases; bases outside gene matches: 4. Per germline, CDR1 MRHNA and CDR2 SNTAGT. The CDR3 coding sequence is TGTGCCAGCAGTGAGGTAGCGGGAGGTTCAGATACGCAGTATTTT. Its protein product is CASSEVAGGSDTQYF.

This chain's CDR3 is CASSLRTGDAGELFF. Written as DNA, the CDR3 is TGTGCCAGCAGCCTTAGGACAGGGGATGCCGGGGAGCTGTTTTTT. The chain uses TRBV28 and TRBJ2-2, with 9 nucleotides matching TRBD1. Trimming took 6 bases from V and 6 from J; bases not matched to a gene: 8. This CDR3 is built from 15 residues. The germline CDR1 and CDR2 sequences are MDHEN and SYDVKM.

This chain joins TRBV7-9 and TRBJ1-4; no definite D call. The CDR3 has 14 amino acids. V lost 6 bases and J 7 bases, leaving 15 bases between the germline ends. CDR1 is SEHNR, CDR2 FQNEAQ, per germline (reference sequence). The CDR3, as DNA: TGTGCCAGCAGTCACCTACTACGAGGTGAAAAACTGTTTTTT. Its translation: CASSHLLRGEKLFF.

For this clone: The same CDR3 arises from other DNA sequences in this sample as well. This chain joins TRBV27 and TRBJ2-5; 8 positions agree with TRBD1. J was trimmed by 4 bases and V by 6 bases; bases with no gene match: 7. CDR3 length: 14 residues. Germline assignment: CDR1 MNHEY and CDR2 SMNVEV (reference sequence). CDR3 amino acids: CASSRGTGGETQYF. The CDR3 coding sequence is TGTGCCAGCAGCCGAGGGACAGGAGGAGAGACCCAGTACTTC.

This sequence joins TRBV7-9 and TRBJ1-2; D unclear. V lost 3 bases to trimming and J lost 5 bases, with 13 bases between them. CDR3 length: 14 residues. CDR1 and CDR2 from the germline V gene are SEHNR and FQNEAQ (reference sequence). This CDR3 is CASSFSPTEYGYTF. The CDR3 nucleotides read TGTGCCAGCAGCTTCTCTCCAACAGAATATGGCTACACCTTC. Drawing the rest from reference TRBV7-9 and TRBJ1-2, the complete variable domain is DTGVSQNPRHKITKRGQNVTFRCDPISEHNRLYWYRQTLGQGPEFLTYFQNEAQLEKSRLLSDRFSAERPKGSFSTLEIQRTEQGDSAMYLCASSFSPTEYGYTFGSGTRLTVV.

The CDR3 DNA follows: TGTGCCAGCAGCTTAAACGGAGATGGTGAGGTGGCAGCCTACAATGAGCAGTTCTTC. As protein: CASSLNGDGEVAAYNEQFF. This chain joins TRBV7-6 and TRBJ2-1; no reliable D call. Trimming cost V 2 bases and J 2 bases, with 22 bases left between them. Germline CDR1 is SGHVS and CDR2 is FNYEAQ. CDR3 size: 19 residues.

This clone was recorded once. The chain employs TRBV7-9 and TRBJ2-1, with TRBD2 as a possible D gene (6 bases). The CDR3 length is 12 residues. Deletions cut 6 bases from V and 7 bases from J, with 10 bases between. Per the germline V gene, CDR1 is SEHNR and CDR2 is FQNEAQ (reference sequence). CDR3 in DNA: TGTGCCAGCAGGCCTAGCGCAAATGAGCAGTTCTTC. Translated, it gives CASRPSANEQFF. The variable domain in full, with the rest retrieved from reference TRBV7-9 and TRBJ2-1, is DTGVSQNPRHKITKRGQNVTFRCDPISEHNRLYWYRQTLGQGPEFLTYFQNEAQLEKSRLLSDRFSAERPKGSFSTLEIQRTEQGDSAMYLCASRPSANEQFFGPGTRLTVL.

The chain carries TRBV10-1 and TRBJ2-1; 11 nucleotides line up with TRBD2. The CDR3 totals 15 residues. The germline gives CDR1 WNHNN, CDR2 SYGVQD (reference sequence). Trimming at V came to 6 bases and at J to 6 bases, leaving 7 bases not matched to a gene. This CDR3 is CASRSGLAACNEQFF. The CDR3 DNA reads as TGCGCCAGCAGGTCGGGACTAGCGGCATGCAATGAGCAGTTCTTC.

The V gene is TRBV5-1, the J gene TRBJ2-1, with D tentatively TRBD2 (6 bases). With 4 bases removed from V and 4 bases from J, the gap between germline ends came to 12 bases. The CDR3 contains 14 residues. CDR1 SGHRS and CDR2 YFSETQ come from the germline V gene. The CDR3 loop reads CASSVAVTYNEQFF. The CDR3 DNA reads TGCGCCAGCAGCGTAGCGGTCACATACAATGAGCAGTTCTTC.

The genes are TRBV19 and TRBJ2-5; 7 nucleotides agree with TRBD1. This CDR3 comprises 16 residues. CDR1 is LNHDA, CDR2 SQIVND, per germline (reference sequence). After removal of 4 bases from V and 0 bases from J, the junction contained 8 bases not matched to a gene. CDR3 sequence (DNA): TGTGCCAGTAGTAAAATTGAGACAGGGTACCAAGAGACCCAGTACTTC. Translated, it gives CASSKIETGYQETQYF.

This sequence joins TRBV7-9 and TRBJ2-3; TRBD1 matches 9 bases. The trim removed 3 bases at V and 3 bases at J, leaving 4 bases unmatched. The CDR3 consists of 15 residues. Germline CDR1 SEHNR, CDR2 FQNEAQ (reference sequence). The CDR3 DNA follows: TGTGCCAGCAGCTTTTGGGACAGGGTGACAGATACGCAGTATTTT. Its protein product is CASSFWDRVTDTQYF.